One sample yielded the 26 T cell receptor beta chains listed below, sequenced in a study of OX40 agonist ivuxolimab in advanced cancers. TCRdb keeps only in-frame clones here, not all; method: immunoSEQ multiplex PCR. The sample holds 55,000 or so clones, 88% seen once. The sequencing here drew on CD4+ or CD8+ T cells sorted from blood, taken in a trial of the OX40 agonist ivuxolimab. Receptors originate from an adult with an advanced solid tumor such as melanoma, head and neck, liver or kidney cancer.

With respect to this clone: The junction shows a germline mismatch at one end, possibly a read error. CDR3 sequence: CASSSRELTGELFF. CDR3 DNA: TGTGCTAGCAGCTCCCGGGAACTAACCGGGGAGCTGTTTTTT. The genes are TRBV7-7 and TRBJ2-2; TRBD2 is a possible D gene (5 bases). The CDR3 length is 14 residues. CDR1 and CDR2 (germline): SSHAT, FNYEAQ (reference sequence).

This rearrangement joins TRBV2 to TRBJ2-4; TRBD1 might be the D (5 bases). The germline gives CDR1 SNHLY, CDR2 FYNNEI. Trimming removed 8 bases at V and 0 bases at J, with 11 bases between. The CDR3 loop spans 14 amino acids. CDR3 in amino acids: CASRQLVAKNIQYF. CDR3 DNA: TGTGCCAGCCGACAGTTAGTAGCCAAAAACATTCAGTACTTC.

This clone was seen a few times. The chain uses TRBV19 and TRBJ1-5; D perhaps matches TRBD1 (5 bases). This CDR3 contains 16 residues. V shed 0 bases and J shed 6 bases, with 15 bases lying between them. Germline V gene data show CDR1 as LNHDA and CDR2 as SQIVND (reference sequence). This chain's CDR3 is CASSIENKVRGQPQHF. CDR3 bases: TGTGCCAGTAGTATAGAGAACAAGGTTAGGGGTCAGCCCCAGCATTTT.

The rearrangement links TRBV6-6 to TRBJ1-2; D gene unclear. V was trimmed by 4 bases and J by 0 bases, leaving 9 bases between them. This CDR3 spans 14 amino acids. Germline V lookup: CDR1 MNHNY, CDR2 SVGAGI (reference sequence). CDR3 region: CASSCNSPNYGYTF. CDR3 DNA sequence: TGTGCCAGCAGTTGCAACAGTCCTAACTATGGCTACACCTTC.

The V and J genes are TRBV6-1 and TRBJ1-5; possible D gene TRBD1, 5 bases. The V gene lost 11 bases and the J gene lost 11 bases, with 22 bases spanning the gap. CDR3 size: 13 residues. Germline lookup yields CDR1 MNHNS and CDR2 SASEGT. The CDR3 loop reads CAAKGTGRVAQHF. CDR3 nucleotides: TGTGCCGCCAAGGGGACCGGGAGGGTGGCCCAGCATTTT.

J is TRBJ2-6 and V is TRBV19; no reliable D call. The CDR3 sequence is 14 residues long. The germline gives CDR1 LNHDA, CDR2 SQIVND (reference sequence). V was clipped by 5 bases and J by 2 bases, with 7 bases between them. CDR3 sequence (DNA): TGTGCCAGTAGTCTCAGGACTGGGGCCAACGTCCTGACTTTC. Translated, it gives CASSLRTGANVLTF.

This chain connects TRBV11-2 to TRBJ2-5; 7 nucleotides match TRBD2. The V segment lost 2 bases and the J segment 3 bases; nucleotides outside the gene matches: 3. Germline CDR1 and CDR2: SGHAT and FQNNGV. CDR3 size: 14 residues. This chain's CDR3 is CASSLLRGKETQYF. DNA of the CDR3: TGTGCCAGCAGCTTATTGCGGGGGAAAGAGACCCAGTACTTC.

This CDR3 is CATGTGYTGELFF. The CDR3 DNA sequence: TGTGCCACCGGGACAGGATACACCGGGGAGCTGTTTTTT. The chain combines TRBV27 with TRBJ2-2, with 8 bases fitting TRBD1. The CDR3 sequence is 13 residues long. From germline, CDR1 is MNHEY and CDR2 SMNVEV (reference sequence). V lost 10 bases, J lost 3 bases, and 4 bases stayed unmatched.

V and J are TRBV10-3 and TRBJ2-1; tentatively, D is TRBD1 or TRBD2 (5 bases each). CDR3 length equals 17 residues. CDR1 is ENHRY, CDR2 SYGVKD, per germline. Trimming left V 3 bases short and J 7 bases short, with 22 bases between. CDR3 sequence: CAISDLGKTGTKNEQFF. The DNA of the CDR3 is TGTGCCATCAGTGATTTGGGAAAAACCGGGACGAAAAATGAGCAGTTCTTC.

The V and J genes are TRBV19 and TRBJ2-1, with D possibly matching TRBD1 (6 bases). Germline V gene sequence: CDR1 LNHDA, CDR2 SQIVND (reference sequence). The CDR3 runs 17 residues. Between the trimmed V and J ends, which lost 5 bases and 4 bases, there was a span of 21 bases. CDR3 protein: CASSPRRQEGTYNEQFF. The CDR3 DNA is TGTGCCAGTAGTCCCCGTCGACAGGAAGGAACGTACAATGAGCAGTTCTTC.

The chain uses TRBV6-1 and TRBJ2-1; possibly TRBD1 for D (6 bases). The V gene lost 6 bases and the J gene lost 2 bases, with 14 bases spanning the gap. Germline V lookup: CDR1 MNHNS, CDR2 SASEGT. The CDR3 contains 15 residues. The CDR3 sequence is CASRDQQGPYNEQFF. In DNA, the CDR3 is TGTGCCAGCAGGGACCAACAGGGACCCTACAATGAGCAGTTCTTC.

The CDR3 DNA sequence: TGCGCCAGCACCCTCGGCTCTACCTACGAGCAGTACTTC. Protein: CASTLGSTYEQYF. The chain combines TRBV10-2 with TRBJ2-7; no firm D call. CDR1 is WSHSY, CDR2 SAAADI, per germline. The CDR3 consists of 13 residues. V dropped 7 bases and J dropped 2 bases, with 12 bases sitting between them.

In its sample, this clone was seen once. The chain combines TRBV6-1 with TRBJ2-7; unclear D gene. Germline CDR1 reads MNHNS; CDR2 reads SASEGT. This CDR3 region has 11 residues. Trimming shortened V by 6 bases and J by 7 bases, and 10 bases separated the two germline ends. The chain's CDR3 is CASSPGREQYF. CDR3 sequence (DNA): TGTGCCAGCAGCCCTGGCAGGGAGCAGTACTTC.

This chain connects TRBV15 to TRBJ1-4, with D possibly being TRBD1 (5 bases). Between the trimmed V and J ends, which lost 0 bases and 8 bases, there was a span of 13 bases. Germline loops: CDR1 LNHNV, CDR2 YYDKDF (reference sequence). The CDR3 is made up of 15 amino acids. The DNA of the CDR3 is TGTGCCACCAGCAGAGAGGGGCAGGGAGAAGAAAAACTGTTTTTT. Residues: CATSREGQGEEKLFF.

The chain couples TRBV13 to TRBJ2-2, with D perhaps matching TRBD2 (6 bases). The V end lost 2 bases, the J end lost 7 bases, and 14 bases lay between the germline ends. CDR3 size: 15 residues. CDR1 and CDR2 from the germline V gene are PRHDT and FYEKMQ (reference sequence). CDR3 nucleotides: TGTGCCAGCAGCTTATCCGGGACTCCCGGCGGGGAGCTGTTTTTT. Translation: CASSLSGTPGGELFF.

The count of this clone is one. DNA of the CDR3: TGTGCCAGCTCCCGAACGACCGGGGAAACCTACGAGCAGTACTTC. Translating it yields CASSRTTGETYEQYF. The chain uses TRBV18 and TRBJ2-7; the D gene is possibly TRBD2 (5 bases). Trimming removed 6 bases from V and 2 bases from J, with 17 bases in between. CDR1 and CDR2 (germline): KGHSH, LQKENI. The CDR3 length is 15 residues.

CDR3 nucleotides: TGTGCCAGCAGCTTGGCCCCTTTAGGCTTCTACACCTTC. It encodes CASSLAPLGFYTF. The V and J genes are TRBV5-5 and TRBJ1-2; D is unresolved. Germline-derived CDR1 and CDR2 are SGHKS and YYEKEE (reference sequence). This CDR3 region has 13 residues. V was shortened by 0 bases and J by 10 bases, with 13 bases between the two germline ends.

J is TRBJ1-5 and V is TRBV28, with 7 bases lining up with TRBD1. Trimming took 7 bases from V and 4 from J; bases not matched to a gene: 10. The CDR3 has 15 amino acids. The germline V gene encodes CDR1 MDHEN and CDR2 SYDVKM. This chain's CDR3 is CASIVGGPENQPQHF. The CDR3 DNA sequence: TGTGCCAGCATCGTAGGGGGCCCGGAAAATCAGCCCCAGCATTTT.

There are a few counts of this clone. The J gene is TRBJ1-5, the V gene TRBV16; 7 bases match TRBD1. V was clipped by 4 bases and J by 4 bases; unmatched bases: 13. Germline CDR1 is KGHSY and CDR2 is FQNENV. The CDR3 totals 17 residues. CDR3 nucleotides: TGTGCCAGCAGCCTAAGGGGACGGACAGGCCCTAATCAGCCCCAGCATTTT. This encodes CASSLRGRTGPNQPQHF.

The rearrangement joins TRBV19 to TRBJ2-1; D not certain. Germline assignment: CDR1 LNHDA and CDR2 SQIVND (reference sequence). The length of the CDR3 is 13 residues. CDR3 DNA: TGTGCTATTACTCCCCCAGGTAGCAATGAGCAGTTCTTC. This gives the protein CAITPPGSNEQFF. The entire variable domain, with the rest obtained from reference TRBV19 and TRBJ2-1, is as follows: DGGITQSPKYLFRKEGQNVTLSCEQNLNHDAMYWYRQDPGQGLRLIYYSQIVNDFQKGDIAEGYSVSREKKESFPLTVTSAQKNPTAFYLCAITPPGSNEQFFGPGTRLTVL.

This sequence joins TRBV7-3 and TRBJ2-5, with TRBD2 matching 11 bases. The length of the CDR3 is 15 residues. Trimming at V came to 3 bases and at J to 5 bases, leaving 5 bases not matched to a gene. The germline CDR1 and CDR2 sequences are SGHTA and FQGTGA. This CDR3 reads CASSFNSGRGETQYF. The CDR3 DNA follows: TGTGCCAGCAGCTTCAATAGCGGGAGGGGTGAGACCCAGTACTTC.

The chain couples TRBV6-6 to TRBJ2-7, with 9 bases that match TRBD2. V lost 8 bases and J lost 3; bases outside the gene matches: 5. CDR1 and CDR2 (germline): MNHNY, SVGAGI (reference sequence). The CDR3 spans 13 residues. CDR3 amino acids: CASCRLADYEQYF. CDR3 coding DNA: TGTGCCAGCTGCAGACTAGCGGACTACGAGCAGTACTTC.

CDR3 coding DNA: TGTGCCAGCAGCTTATTAAGGGTGGGCACAGATACGCAGTATTTT. Its translation is CASSLLRVGTDTQYF. The chain recombines TRBV7-2 with TRBJ2-3; unclear D gene. V was trimmed by 2 bases and J by 1 base, leaving 10 bases between them. Germline loops: CDR1 SGHTA, CDR2 FQGNSA. The CDR3 totals 15 residues.

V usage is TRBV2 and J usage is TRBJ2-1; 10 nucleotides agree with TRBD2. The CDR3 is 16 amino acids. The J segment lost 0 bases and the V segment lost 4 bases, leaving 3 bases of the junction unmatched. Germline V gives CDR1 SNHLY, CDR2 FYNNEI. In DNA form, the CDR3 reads TGTGCCAGCAGTGTAGCGGGAGGTGCCTCCTACAATGAGCAGTTCTTC. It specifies CASSVAGGASYNEQFF.

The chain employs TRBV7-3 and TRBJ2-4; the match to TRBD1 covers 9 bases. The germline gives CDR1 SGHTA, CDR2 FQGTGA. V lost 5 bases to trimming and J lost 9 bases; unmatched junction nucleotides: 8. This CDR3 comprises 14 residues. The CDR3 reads CASSDPGQGSIQYF. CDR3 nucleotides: TGTGCCAGCAGCGACCCGGGACAGGGTTCCATTCAGTACTTC.

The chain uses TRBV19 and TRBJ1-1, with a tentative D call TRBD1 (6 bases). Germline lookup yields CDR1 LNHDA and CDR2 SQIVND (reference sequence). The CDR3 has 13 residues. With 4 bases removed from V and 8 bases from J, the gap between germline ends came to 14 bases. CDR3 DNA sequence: TGTGCCAGTAGTACAACAGGGATAGGAGAAGCTTTCTTT. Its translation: CASSTTGIGEAFF.